The source of this T cell receptor beta chain is a study of blood T cell repertoires in COVID-19. Turning to the study itself: Researchers got acute and convalescent COVID-19 samples from the United States, Italy and Spain. PBMCs, B-cell-depleted T cells, or T cells were the source of the cDNA or gDNA that made up the material.

During active infection, Seattle patients enrolled and were then monitored through disease. Authors' processing steps: Nucleated cell number was recorded as an estimate derived from reference gene primer amplification. Some clones are missing from TCRdb's copy, which holds only in-frame ones; the method was immunoSEQ multiplex PCR. V and J calls and clone size come straight from that table; D and trimming were deduced from the DNA. The sample includes 150,000 to 180,000 clones, about 80% of them seen just once. V was cut by 1 base and J by 5 bases, with 14 bases left in between. This CDR3 has 15 amino acids. Germline V gives CDR1 LNHNV, CDR2 YYDKDF (reference sequence).

J is TRBJ1-1 and V is TRBV15; D may be TRBD1 (5 bases). This receptor was taken from a woman aged 55-75 years with COVID-19, enrolled during active disease. Sequencing was performed on peripheral blood. The CDR3 sequence: CATSRGGVGGTEAFF. CDR3 nucleotide sequence: TGTGCCACCAGCAGAGGAGGGGTAGGAGGGACTGAAGCTTTCTTT.